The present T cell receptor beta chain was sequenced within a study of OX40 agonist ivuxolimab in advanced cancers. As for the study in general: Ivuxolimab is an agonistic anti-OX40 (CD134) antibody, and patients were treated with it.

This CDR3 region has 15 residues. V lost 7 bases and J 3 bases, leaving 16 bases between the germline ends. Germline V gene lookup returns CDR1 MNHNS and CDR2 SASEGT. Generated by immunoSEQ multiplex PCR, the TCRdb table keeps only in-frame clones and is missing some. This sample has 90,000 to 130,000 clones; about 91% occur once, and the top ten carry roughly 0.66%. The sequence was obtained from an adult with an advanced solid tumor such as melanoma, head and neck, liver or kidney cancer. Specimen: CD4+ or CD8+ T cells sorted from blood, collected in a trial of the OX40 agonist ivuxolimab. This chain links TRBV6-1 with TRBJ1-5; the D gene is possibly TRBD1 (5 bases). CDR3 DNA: TGTGCCAGCATCACGGGGACGGCCTACAATCAGCCCCAGCATTTT. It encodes CASITGTAYNQPQHF.